The clone carrying this TCR beta chain was detected many times. The antigen is unknown. TCRdb itself ran the 5' RACE reads through MiXCR, one entry per CDR3 protein. The table records more than 650,000 distinct CDR3 sequences, 6% to 6.5% of them present only once. J gave up 4 bases and V 5 bases, and 9 bases lay outside the gene matches. The CDR3 loop spans 15 amino acids. CDR1 is MNHNS and CDR2 is SASEGT in the germline V gene. The sample belongs to a study of identical twins. Study-wide points: Twins showed weaker excess sharing in their beta out-of-frame sequences. Part of the zero-insertion signal could reflect confounding by invariant MAIT and iNKT cells. Excess low generation probability was seen in twin-shared out-of-frame alpha sequences.

Donors uniformly comprised healthy Caucasians. This sequence originates from a young man in good health. Source material: naive T cells sorted from blood. This chain connects TRBV6-1 to TRBJ2-5; 8 positions match TRBD2. CDR3 bases: TGTGCCAGCAGTCCCACTAGCGGTGGGGGAGAGACCCAGTACTTC. It encodes CASSPTSGGGETQYF.